This T cell receptor (beta chain) appears in the sequencing data of a study of blood T cell repertoires in COVID-19 (dated by TCRdb to 2018 to 2020). For context, the study as a whole: The collaborator samples originated in the United States, Italy and Spain and spanned the acute and convalescent phases of COVID-19. The prospective study material was composed of cDNA or gDNA derived from T cells, B-cell-depleted T cells, or PBMCs. Deeply sampled blood TCRbeta repertoires from subjects exposed to, actively infected with, or recovered from COVID-19 were included in the dataset. The repertoires were released in a freely available public database intended as a resource for research on the immune response to SARS-CoV-2. Samples came from the ongoing ImmuneRACE study (first 160 participants) plus 1,254 subjects from 6 global collaborators. Nearly every sample came with metadata listing a de-identified subject ID, COVID-19 status, age in years and sex. Where available, HLA class I and class II types were obtained from metadata supplied by the sample provider rather than from assay-based typing.

A remark on this clone: What antigen it recognizes has not been identified. No quality values exist for individual bases; no much larger clone is one base distant.

Participants in the prospective study were aged about 18 to 89 years, lived in under 30 United States geographic areas, and enrolled through a virtual design. To assign participants to cohorts, the prospective study relied on clinical history that participants themselves reported in a screening survey and a study questionnaire. For ImmuneRACE Cohort 3, a participant was defined as recovered based on two consecutive negative NP/OP PCR tests, clearance by a healthcare professional, or resolution of symptoms. Mobile phlebotomists in the prospective study collected whole blood, serum and a nasopharyngeal or oropharyngeal swab from every participant. Additional blood draws and questionnaires over an approximately 2-month period could optionally be provided by prospective study participants. Blood samples from the prospective study were shipped frozen or at room temperature prior to DNA extraction. Results and caveats for the whole study, not just this receptor: The quantity of clinical and demographic metadata differed by source and by participant and was supplied without curation.

The immunoSEQ Assay, a bias-controlled multiplex PCR, was used to amplify TCRbeta CDR3 regions from genomic DNA. On the study's bioinformatics: The number of nucleated cells in each sample was estimated from the amplification of reference gene primers within the assay. To quantify the absolute abundance of each unique TCRbeta CDR3 rearrangement, sequence reads were collapsed and filtered. For each sample, productive Simpson clonality was calculated as the square root of Simpson's diversity index across productive rearrangements. Sourced from immuneACCESS, this table was stored by TCRdb with only in-frame sequences that have V and J called. A share of the clones is absent; for the studies checked, an unresolved V gene accounts for under half, and the remainder has no known explanation. V and J calls and clone size are given by that table; D and trimming were obtained from the DNA. The sample table lists a few hundred thousand clones, roughly 88% of them with a count of one. In total, the top ten clones hold about 4.1% of the sample.

The sequenced sample was PBMCs or T cells enriched from blood (not recorded which). The sequence derives from a woman in her 30s who had recovered from COVID-19.

The nucleotide sequence is given as TGTGCCAGCAGTGTAGAGGGTACGCAGTACTTC. Translated, it gives CASSVEGTQYF. Recombination joined TRBV25-1 with TRBJ2-7; a tentative D match to TRBD2 spans 5 bases. The CDR3 has 11 amino acids, counting the end cysteine and phenylalanine. The entry retains the CDR3 DNA only, 33 bases that are in frame from base 1. V lost 4 bases and J lost 9 bases; the stretch between them is 10 bases long. The germline V gene provides CDR1 MGHDK and CDR2 SYGVNS.